The 5 T cell receptor beta chains below were found in one sample sequenced in a study of regulatory T cells in long-lasting Graves disease. Building of the TCR beta libraries involved iRepertoire HTBI primers and Arm-PCR of CDR3 regions. MiXCR, applied by TCRdb to the multiplex PCR reads, yields one record per CDR3 protein. The data hold approximately 470,000 distinct CDR3 sequences, with 15% to 20% observed a single time. Time point described: newly diagnosed GD, antithyroid drugs for less than 3 months. Construction of the TCR library relied on RNA isolated from PBMCs. These data were likewise used in another study, on T cells in Graves' hyperthyroidism and ophthalmopathy.

The sequencing here drew on peripheral blood mononuclear cells (PBMCs), taken at new diagnosis, from a patient treated with antithyroid drugs. The receptor set was obtained from a man aged 35 to 55 with Graves disease.

This clonotype has a count of ten or more. The V gene is TRBV4-2, the J gene TRBJ2-4, with 7 bases aligning to TRBD2. Germline values: CDR1 LGHNA, CDR2 YNFKEQ. Trimming took 0 bases from V and 6 from J; bases not matched to a gene: 11. CDR3 size: 17 residues. This CDR3 is CASSQDRGLRSGNIQYF. The CDR3 DNA follows: TGTGCCAGCAGCCAAGATCGGGGACTACGCTCCGGAAACATTCAGTACTTC.

The chain employs TRBV24-1 and TRBJ2-1; D is possibly TRBD2 (6 bases). The germline V gene has CDR1 KGHDR and CDR2 SFDVKD. This CDR3 spans 14 amino acids. V was clipped by 2 bases and J by 7 bases, with 11 bases between them. The CDR3 sequence is CATSDSGRGNEQFF. CDR3 DNA: TGTGCCACCAGTGATTCGGGGCGGGGAAATGAGCAGTTCTTC.

This clonotype has a count of ten or more. The genes are TRBV11-2 and TRBJ2-1; unclear D gene. Germline loops: CDR1 SGHAT, CDR2 FQNNGV. The CDR3 has 14 residues. V gave up 8 bases and J gave up 7 bases, with 18 bases separating them. This CDR3 reads CASLAERALNEQFF. The CDR3 nucleotides are TGTGCCAGCTTGGCGGAAAGGGCGTTGAATGAGCAGTTCTTC.

This clonotype was counted ten times or more. The V call is TRBV7-9, the J call TRBJ2-6; no clear D. The CDR3 is 17 residues long. The V end lost 5 bases, the J end lost 0 bases, and 14 bases lay between the germline ends. Looked up from germline, CDR1 is SEHNR and CDR2 is FQNEAQ (reference sequence). The CDR3 here is CASSPPADSSGANVLTF. The CDR3 bases are TGTGCCAGCAGCCCACCGGCGGATAGCTCTGGGGCCAACGTCCTGACTTTC.

The table lists this clonotype with many counts. DNA of the CDR3: TGTGCCAGCAGCTTTACAGGGGGCCTGGGCGAGCAGTACTTC. This encodes CASSFTGGLGEQYF. V gene TRBV5-5 combines with J gene TRBJ2-7, with 9 positions matching TRBD1. CDR3 size: 14 residues. CDR1 is SGHKS and CDR2 is YYEKEE in the germline V gene (reference sequence). The V segment lost 2 bases and the J segment 6 bases; nucleotides outside the gene matches: 6. Looking up the rest from reference TRBV5-5 and TRBJ2-7 gives the full variable domain: DAGVTQSPTHLIKTRGQQVTLRCSPISGHKSVSWYQQVLGQGPQFIFQYYEKEERGRGNFPDRFSARQFPNYSSELNVNALLLGDSALYLCASSFTGGLGEQYFGPGTRLTVT.